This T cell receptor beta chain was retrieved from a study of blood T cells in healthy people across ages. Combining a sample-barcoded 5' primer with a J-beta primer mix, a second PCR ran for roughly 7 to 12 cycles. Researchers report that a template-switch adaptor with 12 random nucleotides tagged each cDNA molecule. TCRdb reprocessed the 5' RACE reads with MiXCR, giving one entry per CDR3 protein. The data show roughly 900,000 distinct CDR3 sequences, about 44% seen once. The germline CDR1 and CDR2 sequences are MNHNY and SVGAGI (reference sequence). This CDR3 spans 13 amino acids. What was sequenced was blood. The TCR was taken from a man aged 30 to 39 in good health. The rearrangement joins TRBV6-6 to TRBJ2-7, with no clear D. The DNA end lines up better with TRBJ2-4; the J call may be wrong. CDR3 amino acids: CASRLPSVNIQYF. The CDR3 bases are TGTGCCAGCAGGCTCCCCTCGGTAAACATTCAGTACTTC.